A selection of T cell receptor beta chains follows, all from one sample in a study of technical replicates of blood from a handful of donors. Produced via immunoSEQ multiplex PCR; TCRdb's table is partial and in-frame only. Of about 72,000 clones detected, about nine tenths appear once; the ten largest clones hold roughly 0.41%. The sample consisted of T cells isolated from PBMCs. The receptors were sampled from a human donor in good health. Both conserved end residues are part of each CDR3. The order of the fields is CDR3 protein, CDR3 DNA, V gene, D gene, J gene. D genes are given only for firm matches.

CDR3aa: CASTLDNSNQPQHF
CDR3nt: TGTGCCAGCACCTTGGACAATAGCAATCAGCCCCAGCATTTT
v_gene: TRBV6-6
d_gene: .
j_gene: TRBJ1-5

CDR3aa: CASSSGTSGTGTDTQYF
CDR3nt: TGCGCCAGCAGCTCAGGGACTAGCGGGACCGGCACAGATACGCAGTATTTT
v_gene: TRBV5-1
d_gene: TRBD2
j_gene: TRBJ2-3

CDR3aa: CASSRQGSYGYTF
CDR3nt: TGTGCCAGTAGTAGACAGGGTTCCTATGGCTACACCTTC
v_gene: TRBV19
d_gene: TRBD1
j_gene: TRBJ1-2

CDR3aa: CASSRRDRGQNTEAFF
CDR3nt: TGTGCCAGCTCACGCCGGGACAGGGGGCAGAACACTGAAGCTTTCTTT
v_gene: TRBV18
d_gene: TRBD1
j_gene: TRBJ1-1

CDR3aa: CASSSQEGPQHF
CDR3nt: TGTGCCAGCAGCTCCCAAGAGGGGCCCCAGCATTTT
v_gene: TRBV11-1
d_gene: .
j_gene: TRBJ1-5

CDR3aa: CASSVEGTSGTTYNEQFF
CDR3nt: TGTGCCAGCAGCGTAGAGGGGACTAGCGGGACAACCTACAATGAGCAGTTCTTC
v_gene: TRBV9
d_gene: TRBD2
j_gene: TRBJ2-1

CDR3aa: CASSFGQGNYNEQFF
CDR3nt: TGTGCCAGCAGCTTTGGGCAGGGGAATTACAATGAGCAGTTCTTC
v_gene: TRBV7-9
d_gene: .
j_gene: TRBJ2-1

CDR3aa: CASRPLAEYPYEQYF
CDR3nt: TGTGCCAGCAGGCCTCTAGCGGAGTACCCCTACGAGCAGTACTTC
v_gene: TRBV6-5
d_gene: TRBD2
j_gene: TRBJ2-7

CDR3aa: CASSLLAATDTQYF
CDR3nt: TGTGCCAGCAGCTTACTAGCGGCCACAGATACGCAGTATTTT
v_gene: TRBV5-6
d_gene: TRBD2
j_gene: TRBJ2-3

CDR3aa: CASSQSTGVLTVGLFF
CDR3nt: TGCGCCAGCAGCCAATCGACAGGGGTCCTTACGGTAGGACTGTTTTTT
v_gene: TRBV4-1
d_gene: TRBD1
j_gene: TRBJ1-4

CDR3aa: CASSLLGGTDTQYF
CDR3nt: TGTGCCAGCAGCCTCCTGGGGGGAACAGATACGCAGTATTTT
v_gene: TRBV7-3
d_gene: .
j_gene: TRBJ2-3

CDR3aa: CAWSRLETNEKLFF
CDR3nt: TGTGCCTGGAGTCGCCTGGAGACTAATGAAAAACTGTTTTTT
v_gene: TRBV30
d_gene: .
j_gene: TRBJ1-4

CDR3aa: CASSHEQGSYNEQFF
CDR3nt: TGTGCCAGCAGCCATGAACAGGGCTCCTACAATGAGCAGTTCTTC
v_gene: TRBV4-2
d_gene: .
j_gene: TRBJ2-1

CDR3aa: CASSVYVRDTQYF
CDR3nt: TGTGCCAGCAGCGTATATGTACGGGATACGCAGTATTTT
v_gene: TRBV9
d_gene: .
j_gene: TRBJ2-3